These 20 T cell receptor beta chains came from one sample sequenced in a study of early T cells in non-severe SARS-CoV-2 infection. TCRdb passed the 5' RACE reads through MiXCR, listing each CDR3 protein once. The table includes under 70,000 distinct CDR3 sequences, 11% detected once. Sequencing input: whole blood. These receptors were collected from an adult who was a healthcare worker with PCR-confirmed SARS-CoV-2 infection or an uninfected control (not recorded which).

The chain uses TRBV6-5 and TRBJ2-3; D unresolved. V lost 6 bases, J lost 6 bases, and 13 bases lay in between. Germline V lookup: CDR1 MNHEY, CDR2 SVGAGI. The CDR3 contains 13 residues. CDR3 coding DNA: TGTGCCAGCAGCCTCCAGTATATGGATACGCAGTATTTT. This sequence encodes CASSLQYMDTQYF.

This clonotype has more than one count but fewer than ten. The chain links TRBV5-1 to TRBJ2-3; the D gene is possibly TRBD1 (5 bases). Per germline, CDR1 SGHRS and CDR2 YFSETQ. CDR3 size: 14 residues. The V and J ends lost 5 bases and 2 bases respectively, with 12 bases between them. CDR3 sequence: CASRQTANTDTQYF. DNA for the CDR3: TGCGCCAGCAGACAGACAGCAAACACAGATACGCAGTATTTT.

At least ten counts were recorded for this clonotype. This sequence joins TRBV20-1 and TRBJ1-4, with 11 bases that match TRBD1. Germline CDR1 DFQATT, CDR2 SNEGSKA (reference sequence). This CDR3 region has 14 residues. J gave up 7 bases and V 4 bases, and 5 bases lay outside the gene matches. DNA for the CDR3: TGCAGTGCTATCGGACAGGGGGCTTCTGAAAAACTGTTTTTT. It codes for CSAIGQGASEKLFF.

This clonotype was recorded many times. CDR3 in amino acids: CASSLGTVFNGYTF. Written as DNA, the CDR3 is TGCGCCAGCAGCCTGGGGACAGTCTTCAATGGCTACACCTTC. V is TRBV4-1 and J is TRBJ1-2, with 7 bases fitting TRBD1. The CDR3 covers 14 residues. Trimming removed 4 bases from V and 6 bases from J; junction bases left unmatched: 8. The germline V gene encodes CDR1 MGHRA and CDR2 YSYEKL.

Ten or more counts support this clonotype. The rearrangement links TRBV29-1 to TRBJ2-2; TRBD1 aligns across 9 bases. The V gene's germline CDR1 is SQVTM and CDR2 ANQGSEA. The V gene end was trimmed by 6 bases and the J gene end by 0 bases; junction bases not matched to a gene: 2. The CDR3 is made up of 14 amino acids. In DNA form, the CDR3 reads TGCAGCGTACGGGACAGGGCGAACACCGGGGAGCTGTTTTTT. Its protein product is CSVRDRANTGELFF.

This clonotype has a count of ten or more. The chain is built from TRBV27 and TRBJ2-4; the D gene is possibly TRBD2 (6 bases). Germline assignment: CDR1 MNHEY and CDR2 SMNVEV (reference sequence). The CDR3 runs to 14 residues. The V gene lost 11 bases and the J gene lost 6 bases, with 20 bases spanning the gap. DNA of the CDR3: TGTGCCGGGCCGTCGACGGGAGCGGTAAACATTCAGTACTTC. Translating gives CAGPSTGAVNIQYF.

This clonotype was seen at least ten times. V gene TRBV28 combines with J gene TRBJ2-7, with 7 bases lining up with TRBD2. Germline trimming cut 8 bases from V and 5 bases from J; bases unmatched to any gene: 6. The CDR3 is made up of 12 amino acids. CDR1 and CDR2 from the germline V gene are MDHEN and SYDVKM. CDR3 DNA: TGTGCCAGCGGGGGGAGGGAAAACGAGCAGTACTTC. Its translation is CASGGRENEQYF. Supplemented by reference TRBV28 and TRBJ2-7, the full variable domain reads DVKVTQSSRYLVKRTGEKVFLECVQDMDHENMFWYRQDPGLGLRLIYFSYDVKMKEKGDIPEGYSVSREKKERFSLILESASTNQTSMYLCASGGRENEQYFGPGTRLTVT.

This clonotype was counted many times. The chain has TRBV7-3 and TRBJ2-1; D unresolved. There are 14 residues in the CDR3. V shed 5 bases and J shed 7 bases, with 15 bases lying between them. Germline loops: CDR1 SGHTA, CDR2 FQGTGA. The CDR3 DNA follows: TGTGCCAGCAGCCCTAGTTATGAAAAGAATGAGCAGTTCTTC. Translating it yields CASSPSYEKNEQFF.

This clonotype turned up a few times. The chain has TRBV5-1 and TRBJ1-1; possible D gene TRBD1, 6 bases. The germline V gene encodes CDR1 SGHRS and CDR2 YFSETQ. The V end lost 6 bases, the J end lost 0 bases, and 12 bases lay between the germline ends. The CDR3 loop spans 14 amino acids. Here the CDR3 DNA reads TGCGCCAGCAAACAGGGCCCGATGAACACTGAAGCTTTCTTT. Encoded protein: CASKQGPMNTEAFF.

A word on this clonotype: The DNA is left out, because the CDR3 cannot be placed on it with certainty; the CDR3 is given as TCRdb lists it. The chain employs TRBV7-5 and TRBJ1-5; no check of the table's D call, TRBD1, against the DNA was made. TRBV7-5 is given as a pseudogene. From its first to its last residue, the CDR3 has 19 amino acids. CDR3 in amino acids: CISVPEAFNADSSNQPQHF.

This clonotype has just a few counts. The chain carries TRBV11-2 and TRBJ2-7; 8 nucleotides match TRBD1. Germline V gene lookup returns CDR1 SGHAT and CDR2 FQNNGV. The J segment lost 4 bases and the V segment lost 6 bases, leaving 20 bases of the junction unmatched. The CDR3 is 18 residues long. DNA for the CDR3: TGTGCCAGCAGTTTCATGCGCACTTCCAGGGGGCAAGATTACGAGCAGTACTTC. It translates to CASSFMRTSRGQDYEQYF.

This clonotype was recorded many times. The J gene is TRBJ2-2, the V gene TRBV6-4; the match to TRBD1 covers 10 bases. CDR1 and CDR2 (germline): MRHNA, SNTAGT. With 6 bases clipped from V and 4 bases from J, the junction kept 11 bases outside the gene matches. The length of the CDR3 is 17 residues. The CDR3 here is CASSEQGTGVPTGELFF. The CDR3 nucleotides read TGTGCCAGCAGCGAACAAGGGACAGGGGTTCCCACCGGGGAGCTGTTTTTT.

The table lists this clonotype with many counts. The chain couples TRBV10-3 to TRBJ2-1; TRBD2 aligns across 8 bases. Germline lookup yields CDR1 ENHRY and CDR2 SYGVKD. CDR3 length: 18 amino acids. The V segment lost 2 bases and the J segment 3 bases; nucleotides outside the gene matches: 12. DNA of the CDR3: TGTGCCATCAGTGAGGTCGGGGGCGGGAGGTTCCTCTACAATGAGCAGTTCTTC. Translated: CAISEVGGGRFLYNEQFF.

J is TRBJ2-7 and V is TRBV7-2; 12 bases are shared with TRBD1. The CDR3 length is 15 residues. In germline, CDR1 is SGHTA, CDR2 FQGNSA. With V trimmed by 4 bases and J by 5 bases, 6 bases remained unmatched. CDR3 loop: CASSSRDRGRHEQYF. CDR3 sequence (DNA): TGTGCCAGCAGCTCCCGGGACAGGGGGCGTCACGAGCAGTACTTC.

This clonotype has a count of ten or more. This chain joins TRBV20-1 and TRBJ2-2, with 7 bases matching TRBD2. CDR1 and CDR2 (germline): DFQATT, SNEGSKA (reference sequence). This CDR3 is built from 14 residues. Trimming cost V 4 bases and J 1 base; bases outside gene matches: 3. The CDR3 DNA reads TGCAGTGCTACGGGGGGACTGAACACCGGGGAGCTGTTTTTT. It is translated as CSATGGLNTGELFF.

This clonotype came up many times. The J gene is TRBJ1-2, the V gene TRBV6-2 or TRBV6-3, with a possible D match to TRBD1 (6 bases). Germline V gene sequence: CDR1 MNHEY, CDR2 SVGEGT. The CDR3 covers 14 residues. Trimming left V 0 bases short and J 4 bases short, with 9 bases between. The DNA for the CDR3 is TGTGCCAGCAGTTACTCGGCAGGGGTCTATGGCTACACCTTC. This translates into CASSYSAGVYGYTF.

The V and J genes are TRBV7-9 and TRBJ2-7, with a weak D call TRBD2 (6 bases). The CDR3 contains 15 residues. Trimming took off 6 bases at V and 2 bases at J, with 17 bases between the two ends. Germline CDR1 is SEHNR and CDR2 is FQNEAQ (reference sequence). CDR3 residues: CASSSREAGTYEQYF. The DNA for the CDR3 is TGTGCCAGCAGTTCAAGGGAGGCGGGCACCTACGAGCAGTACTTC.

The gene calls are TRBV5-1 and TRBJ2-3; TRBD2 might be the D (5 bases). Looked up from germline, CDR1 is SGHRS and CDR2 is YFSETQ. The CDR3 runs to 13 residues. V was pared by 3 bases and J by 4 bases, with 9 bases between. CDR3 nucleotide sequence: TGCGCCAGCAGCTCCGCGGGCGCAGATACGCAGTATTTT. This translates into CASSSAGADTQYF.

This clonotype was seen at least ten times. The chain links TRBV29-1 to TRBJ2-3, with unresolved D. The CDR3 extends over 12 amino acids. Germline V gene lookup returns CDR1 SQVTM and CDR2 ANQGSEA. V was trimmed by 5 bases and J by 7 bases, leaving 13 bases between them. The CDR3 is CSVLLNTYTQYF. The DNA of the CDR3 is TGCAGCGTTCTATTGAACACGTATACGCAGTATTTT.

This clonotype was counted at least ten times. J is TRBJ2-7 and V is TRBV6-1, with a weak D call TRBD2 (6 bases). Germline V gene lookup returns CDR1 MNHNS and CDR2 SASEGT. The CDR3 totals 14 residues. Trimming removed 3 bases from V and 6 bases from J, with 15 bases in between. The CDR3 loop reads CASSDILEGIEQYF. In DNA form, the CDR3 reads TGTGCCAGCAGTGATATTTTGGAGGGGATCGAGCAGTACTTC.